Listed here is a single TCR beta chain. What it binds is unknown. All donors were healthy, and all were Caucasian. Germline V gene data show CDR1 as LGHNA and CDR2 as YSLEER. Trimming pared 0 bases from V and 2 bases from J, leaving 8 bases between. CDR3 length: 16 residues. TCRdb recomputed calls from the 5' RACE reads with MiXCR, one row per CDR3 protein. The sample carries a few hundred thousand distinct CDR3 sequences, just under 9.5% recorded once. The sample belongs to a study of identical twins. Whole-study findings and limits: Out-of-frame alpha sequences common to twins were enriched for low generation probability.

The same data also contributed to another study, on yellow fever vaccine responses in identical twins.

The chain combines TRBV4-3 with TRBJ2-6, with D possibly TRBD1 on 6 matching bases. The sequence was obtained from a woman aged 18 to 35 in good health. The sample was CD8+ T cells sorted from blood. This chain's CDR3 is CASSQDSGAGANVLTF. CDR3 coding DNA: TGCGCCAGCAGCCAAGACTCAGGGGCTGGGGCCAACGTCCTGACTTTC.